This TCR beta chain was documented in a study of T cell responses to AZD1222 COVID-19 vaccine. Study-wide findings and caveats: Only 5 to 7 AZD1222 recipients were seropositive at baseline. Following two doses of AZD1222, Spike-specific TCR breadth and depth rose. Donors were chiefly white British, with a greater number of females, and clonal diversity was perhaps underestimated.

Trimming cost V 1 base and J 4 bases, with 7 bases left between them. Germline assignment: CDR1 SEHNR and CDR2 FQNEAQ (reference sequence). There are 13 residues in the CDR3. As for this clone: No antigen is known for it.

Clones were read by immunoSEQ multiplex PCR, and TCRdb kept only the in-frame ones, dropping some. The sample carries approximately 130,000 clones, nearly 95% recorded once. This TCR derives from an adult in good health. The specimen was peripheral blood, collected on day 0 of AZD1222 vaccination. The genes are TRBV7-9 and TRBJ1-2; no clear D. DNA for the CDR3: TGTGCCAGCAGCTTAGGTCAGATCTATGGCTACACCTTC. Amino acid sequence: CASSLGQIYGYTF. The entire variable domain, with the rest obtained from reference TRBV7-9 and TRBJ1-2, is as follows: DTGVSQNPRHKITKRGQNVTFRCDPISEHNRLYWYRQTLGQGPEFLTYFQNEAQLEKSRLLSDRFSAERPKGSFSTLEIQRTEQGDSAMYLCASSLGQIYGYTFGSGTRLTVV.